These 6 T cell receptor beta chains were all obtained from the same sample, sequenced in a study of T cell clones after liver transplantation. Repertoires were generated with immunoSEQ multiplex PCR, while TCRdb's copy carries only in-frame clones and drops some. The sample yields roughly 60,000 clones, less than 85% seen once. The sample here was CD4+ T cells from blood, taken at the approximately 15-month timepoint. These receptors were collected from a human patient who received a liver transplant. Some T cells may be transferred from the graft donor.

V is TRBV28 and J is TRBJ2-5; 7 positions match TRBD1. The CDR3 sequence is 13 residues long. Germline values: CDR1 MDHEN, CDR2 SYDVKM. V lost 6 bases, J lost 4 bases, and 5 bases stayed unmatched. CDR3 DNA: TGTGCCAGCAGAGAGGGGGCGCGAGAGACCCAGTACTTC. Its protein product is CASREGARETQYF.

V usage is TRBV6-4 and J usage is TRBJ1-1; D unresolved. The germline V gene encodes CDR1 MRHNA and CDR2 SNTAGT. The CDR3 totals 13 residues. V was pared by 3 bases and J by 0 bases, with 5 bases between. The CDR3 nucleotides are TGTGCCAGCAGTGAAGGGATGAACACTGAAGCTTTCTTT. Encoded protein: CASSEGMNTEAFF.

The V call is TRBV5-6, the J call TRBJ1-3; 8 nucleotides line up with TRBD1. This CDR3 is 15 amino acids long. With 4 bases clipped from V and 0 bases from J, the junction kept 3 bases outside the gene matches. Germline V gene sequence: CDR1 SGHDT, CDR2 YYEEEE. The CDR3: CASSRQGSSGNTIYF. The CDR3 DNA sequence: TGTGCCAGCAGCCGACAGGGGAGCTCTGGAAACACCATATATTTT.

The V gene is TRBV7-6, the J gene TRBJ2-2; D not resolved. The germline CDR1 and CDR2 sequences are SGHVS and FNYEAQ. The V end lost 6 bases, the J end lost 2 bases, and 4 bases lay between the germline ends. The CDR3 covers 12 residues. CDR3 residues: CASSSNTGELFF. CDR3 nucleotide sequence: TGTGCCAGCAGTTCTAACACCGGGGAGCTGTTTTTT.

This chain connects TRBV7-9 to TRBJ2-3; D call uncertain. Trimming shortened V by 5 bases and J by 6 bases, and 9 bases separated the two germline ends. The CDR3 totals 12 residues. CDR1 SEHNR and CDR2 FQNEAQ come from the germline V gene (reference sequence). CDR3 region: CASSPRRDTQYF. The CDR3 DNA follows: TGTGCCAGCAGCCCGAGGCGGGATACGCAGTATTTT.

V gene TRBV5-1 combines with J gene TRBJ2-2; D perhaps matches TRBD2 (7 bases). V lost 7 bases to trimming and J lost 7 bases, with 20 bases between them. Germline values: CDR1 SGHRS, CDR2 YFSETQ. The CDR3 runs to 15 residues. As DNA, the CDR3 is TGCGCCAGCCAGCCCGCGGGGGCCCCACACGGGGAGCTGTTTTTT. This sequence encodes CASQPAGAPHGELFF.